Each of the 3 T cell receptor beta chains below was sequenced from the same sample in a study of cytomegalovirus exposure and HLA in healthy donors. Primers included in the PCR were 60 Vbeta and 13 Jbeta primers. Generated by immunoSEQ multiplex PCR, the TCRdb table keeps only in-frame clones and is missing some. This repertoire shows 110,000 to 150,000 clones, less than 85% found once; its top ten account for 2% to 2.5%. Sample: PBMCs. The receptors were sampled from a woman between 55 and 75 years old in good health and CMV-seropositive.

In this sample, this clone turned up once. DNA of the CDR3: TGTGCCAGTAGCATCCAGGGGGCAGCGTTCTTC. Translation gives CASSIQGAAFF. V gene TRBV19 combines with J gene TRBJ2-1; 8 bases are shared with TRBD1. Germline loops: CDR1 LNHDA, CDR2 SQIVND (reference sequence). This CDR3 is built from 11 residues. Trimming removed 6 bases from V and 15 bases from J; junction bases left unmatched: 7.

This clone has a handful of counts. This sequence joins TRBV6-5 and TRBJ1-1; 7 bases are a match to TRBD1. Per germline, CDR1 MNHEY and CDR2 SVGAGI. This CDR3 has 16 amino acids. Trimming at V came to 4 bases and at J to 0 bases, leaving 8 bases not matched to a gene. CDR3 sequence reads: CASSSQGLRMNTEAFF. The CDR3 nucleotides are TGTGCCAGCAGTTCACAGGGGCTTCGCATGAACACTGAAGCTTTCTTT.

This sequence joins TRBV30 and TRBJ1-2; D perhaps matches TRBD1 (5 bases). CDR1 and CDR2 (germline): GTSNPN, SVGIG (reference sequence). V was shortened by 0 bases and J by 8 bases, with 10 bases between the two germline ends. This CDR3 has 12 residues. CDR3 DNA: TGTGCCTGGAGTGTTGGGGCGGCAGGCTACACCTTC. This sequence encodes CAWSVGAAGYTF.